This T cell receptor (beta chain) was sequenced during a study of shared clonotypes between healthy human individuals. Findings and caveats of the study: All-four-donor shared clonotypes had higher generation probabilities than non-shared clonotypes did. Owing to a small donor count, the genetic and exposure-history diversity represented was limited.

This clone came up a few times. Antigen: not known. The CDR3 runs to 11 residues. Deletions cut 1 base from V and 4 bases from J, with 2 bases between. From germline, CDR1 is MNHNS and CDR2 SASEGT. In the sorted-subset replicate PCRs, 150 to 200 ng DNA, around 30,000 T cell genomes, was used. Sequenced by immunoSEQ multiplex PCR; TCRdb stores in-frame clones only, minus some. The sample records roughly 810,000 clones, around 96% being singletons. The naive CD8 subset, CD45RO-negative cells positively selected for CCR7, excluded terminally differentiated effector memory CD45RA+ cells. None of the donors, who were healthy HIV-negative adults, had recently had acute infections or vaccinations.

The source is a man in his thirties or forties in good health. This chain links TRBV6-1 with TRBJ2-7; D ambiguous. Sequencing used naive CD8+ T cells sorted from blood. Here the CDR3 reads CASSEEYEQYF. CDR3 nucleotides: TGTGCCAGCAGTGAAGAGTACGAGCAGTACTTC.